This paragraph covers one T cell receptor beta chain sequence. Enrollment shut out patients with autoimmune disease history or systemic immunosuppression. This sample was included in a study of OX40 agonist ivuxolimab in advanced cancers. Study-wide context: Patients received the agonistic anti-OX40 (CD134) antibody ivuxolimab. Every 2 weeks, patients received ivuxolimab intravenously, dosed at 0.01 to 10 mg/kg.

Germline V gene data show CDR1 as DFQATT and CDR2 as SNEGSKA (reference sequence). V lost 6 bases and J 6 bases, leaving 12 bases between the germline ends. This CDR3 has 11 residues. Sequencing used immunoSEQ multiplex PCR; TCRdb keeps in-frame clones, though not all of them. In the table there are over 30,000 clones, about 84% of which are singletons. This specimen consisted of CD4+ or CD8+ T cells sorted from blood, obtained in a trial of the OX40 agonist ivuxolimab. The chain uses TRBV20-1 and TRBJ2-7, with D unresolved. The source of this sequence is an adult with an advanced solid tumor such as melanoma, head and neck, liver or kidney cancer. The CDR3 DNA follows: TGCAGTGCAAGACCGTCGTCCGAGCAGTACTTC. As protein: CSARPSSEQYF.